This T cell receptor (beta chain) is from a study of cytomegalovirus exposure and HLA in healthy donors. The germline V gene has CDR1 SGHDT and CDR2 YYEEEE. This CDR3 spans 15 amino acids. Trimming at V came to 4 bases and at J to 2 bases, leaving 6 bases not matched to a gene. Sequencing was performed with immunoSEQ multiplex PCR; in TCRdb, only in-frame clones are kept and a portion is missing. The repertoire consists of 230,000 or so clones, with roughly 88% occurring once and the leading ten covering roughly 3%. Sequencing used PBMCs. This receptor was obtained from a woman aged 18-29 years in good health and CMV-seronegative. This chain connects TRBV5-6 to TRBJ2-3, with 8 bases that match TRBD1. Written as DNA, the CDR3 is TGTGCCAGCAGCGCCGGGACAGGCCCCACAGATACGCAGTATTTT. It translates to CASSAGTGPTDTQYF.